Each of the 6 T cell receptor beta chains below was sequenced from the same sample in a study of T cell responses to AZD1222 COVID-19 vaccine. Using immunoSEQ multiplex PCR, the repertoire was profiled, and TCRdb retains in-frame clones only, with some absent. The data show 92,000 or so clones, 80% to 90% seen once. Sequencing used peripheral blood, obtained on day 0 of AZD1222 vaccination. These receptors all stem from an adult in good health.

The genes are TRBV3-1 (or the pseudogene TRBV3-2) and TRBJ2-5; 15 bases match TRBD2. CDR3 length: 16 residues. V trimming: 4 bases; J trimming: 4 bases; junction bases outside the gene matches: 4. Germline V CDR1 and CDR2: LGHDT, YNNKEL (reference sequence). The CDR3: CASSPGLAGGRETQYF. CDR3 DNA: TGTGCCAGCAGCCCTGGACTAGCGGGGGGGCGAGAGACCCAGTACTTC.

The chain joins TRBV3-1 (or the pseudogene TRBV3-2) to TRBJ2-6; D unclear. Germline V lookup: CDR1 LGHDT, CDR2 YNNKEL (reference sequence). The CDR3 has 14 amino acids. With 1 base removed from V and 4 bases from J, the gap between germline ends came to 5 bases. The CDR3: CASSQGAGANVLTF. In DNA form, the CDR3 reads TGTGCCAGCAGCCAAGGAGCGGGGGCCAACGTCCTGACTTTC.

This chain links TRBV5-1 with TRBJ2-7; a possible D gene is TRBD2 (6 bases). CDR1 SGHRS and CDR2 YFSETQ come from the germline V gene. V was pared by 1 base and J by 4 bases, with 12 bases between. The CDR3 is made up of 14 amino acids. For the CDR3, the DNA is TGCGCCAGCAGCTTGTTAGATGCGGGGTACGAGCAGTACTTC. This sequence encodes CASSLLDAGYEQYF.

This clone was counted a few times. The CDR3 sequence: CASLTPGQGGSPLHF. The CDR3 region has the DNA TGTGCCAGCTTAACCCCGGGACAGGGAGGATCACCCCTCCACTTT. The gene calls are TRBV28 and TRBJ1-6, with 9 bases that match TRBD1. CDR1 and CDR2 (germline): MDHEN, SYDVKM. The CDR3 has 15 residues. The V and J ends lost 8 bases and 10 bases, in that order; junction bases with no gene match: 12.

This clone is a singleton in its sample. This sequence joins TRBV11-2 and TRBJ2-1, with 8 bases that match TRBD1. Germline V CDR1 and CDR2: SGHAT, FQNNGV. The V gene end was trimmed by 4 bases and the J gene end by 3 bases; junction bases not matched to a gene: 5. The CDR3 has 15 amino acids. Here the CDR3 DNA reads TGTGCCAGCAGCTCTATCGACAGGGGCTACAATGAGCAGTTCTTC. Its protein is CASSSIDRGYNEQFF. Based on the CDR3 plus reference TRBV11-2 and TRBJ2-1, the full variable domain is EAGVAQSPRYKIIEKRQSVAFWCNPISGHATLYWYQQILGQGPKLLIQFQNNGVVDDSQLPKDRFSAERLKGVDSTLKIQPAKLEDSAVYLCASSSIDRGYNEQFFGPGTRLTVL.

The CDR3 here is CASSQDRGLPQHF. Written as DNA, the CDR3 is TGTGCCAGCAGCCAGGACAGGGGGTTGCCCCAGCATTTT. This chain joins TRBV7-9 and TRBJ1-5; 10 bases map to TRBD1. The CDR3 contains 13 residues. V was pared by 5 bases and J by 9 bases, with 4 bases of the junction left unmatched. Germline CDR1 is SEHNR and CDR2 is FQNEAQ (reference sequence).